This T cell receptor beta chain was captured by sequencing in a study of T cell responses to AZD1222 COVID-19 vaccine. Study as a whole: Second-dose schedules of about 4 or about 12 weeks were combined. Study-level results: Baseline seropositivity occurred in only a handful of AZD1222 recipients.

TCRdb keeps only in-frame clones here, not all; method: immunoSEQ multiplex PCR. The sample holds just over 70,000 clones, 85% seen once. In this sample, this clone turned up once. The antigen remains unidentified. This clonotype was sampled from an adult in good health. Sequenced here: peripheral blood, sampled on day 0 of AZD1222 vaccination.

CDR3 in amino acids: CASSAPGLVNNEQFF. As DNA, the CDR3 is TGTGCCAGTAGTGCCCCGGGACTAGTTAACAATGAGCAGTTCTTC. The rearrangement joins TRBV19 to TRBJ2-1; TRBD2 agrees at 8 bases. CDR1 is LNHDA and CDR2 is SQIVND in the germline V gene (reference sequence). Trimming took 5 bases from V and 5 from J; bases not matched to a gene: 8. The CDR3 length is 15 residues.